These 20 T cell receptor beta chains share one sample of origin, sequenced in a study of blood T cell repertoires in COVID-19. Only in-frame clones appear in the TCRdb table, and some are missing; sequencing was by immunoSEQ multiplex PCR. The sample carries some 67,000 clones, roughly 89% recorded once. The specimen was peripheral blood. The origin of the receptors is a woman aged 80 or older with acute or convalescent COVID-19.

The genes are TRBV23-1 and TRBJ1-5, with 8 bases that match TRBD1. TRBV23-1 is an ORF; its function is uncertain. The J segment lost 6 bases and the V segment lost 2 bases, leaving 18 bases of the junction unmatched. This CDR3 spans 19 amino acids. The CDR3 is CASSQQTLPDRGLIQPQHF. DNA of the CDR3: TGCGCCAGCAGTCAACAAACGCTTCCTGACAGGGGTTTGATTCAGCCCCAGCATTTT.

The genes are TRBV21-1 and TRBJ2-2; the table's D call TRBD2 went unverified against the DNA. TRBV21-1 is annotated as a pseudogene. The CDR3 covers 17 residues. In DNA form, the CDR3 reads TGTGCCAGCAGTCCCGTGGGGGGGACCTCGAACACCGGGGAGCTGTTTTTT. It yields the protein CASSPVGGTSNTGELFF.

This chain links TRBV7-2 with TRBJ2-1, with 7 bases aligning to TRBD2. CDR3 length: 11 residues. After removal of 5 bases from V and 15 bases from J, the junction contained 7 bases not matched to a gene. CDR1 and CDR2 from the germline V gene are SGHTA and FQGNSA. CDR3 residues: CASSAGLLPFF. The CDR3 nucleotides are TGTGCCAGCAGCGCGGGACTACTCCCGTTCTTC.

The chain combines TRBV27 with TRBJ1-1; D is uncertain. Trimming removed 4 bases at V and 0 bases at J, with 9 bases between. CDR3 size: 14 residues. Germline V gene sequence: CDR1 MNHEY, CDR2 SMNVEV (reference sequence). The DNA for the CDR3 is TGTGCCAGCAGTTACAACAGTTTGAACACTGAAGCTTTCTTT. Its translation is CASSYNSLNTEAFF.

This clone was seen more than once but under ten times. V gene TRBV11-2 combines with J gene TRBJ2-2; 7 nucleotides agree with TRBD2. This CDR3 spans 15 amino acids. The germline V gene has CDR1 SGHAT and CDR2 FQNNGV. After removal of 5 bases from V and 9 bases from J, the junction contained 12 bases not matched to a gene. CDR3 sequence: CASSPGLEGVRELFF. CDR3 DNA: TGTGCCAGCAGCCCCGGACTAGAAGGGGTTCGGGAGCTGTTTTTT.

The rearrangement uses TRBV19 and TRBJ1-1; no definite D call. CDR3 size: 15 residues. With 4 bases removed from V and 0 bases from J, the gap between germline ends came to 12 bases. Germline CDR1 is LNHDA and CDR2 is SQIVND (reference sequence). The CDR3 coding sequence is TGTGCCAGTAGTAGAACTGGGCTCCTGAACACTGAAGCTTTCTTT. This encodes CASSRTGLLNTEAFF. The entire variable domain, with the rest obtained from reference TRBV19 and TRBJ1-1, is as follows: DGGITQSPKYLFRKEGQNVTLSCEQNLNHDAMYWYRQDPGQGLRLIYYSQIVNDFQKGDIAEGYSVSREKKESFPLTVTSAQKNPTAFYLCASSRTGLLNTEAFFGQGTRLTVV.

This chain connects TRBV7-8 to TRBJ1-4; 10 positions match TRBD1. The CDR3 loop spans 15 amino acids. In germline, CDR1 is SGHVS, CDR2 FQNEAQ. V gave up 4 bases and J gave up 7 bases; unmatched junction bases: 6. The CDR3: CASSSPTGGSEKLFF. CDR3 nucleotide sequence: TGTGCCAGCAGCTCCCCGACAGGGGGCTCTGAAAAACTGTTTTTT.

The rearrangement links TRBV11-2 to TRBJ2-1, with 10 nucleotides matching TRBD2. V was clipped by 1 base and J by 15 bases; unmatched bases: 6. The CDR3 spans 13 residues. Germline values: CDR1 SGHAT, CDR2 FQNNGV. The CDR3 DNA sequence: TGTGCCAGCAGCTTAGGTCTAGCGGGAGATTGGTTCTTC. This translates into CASSLGLAGDWFF.

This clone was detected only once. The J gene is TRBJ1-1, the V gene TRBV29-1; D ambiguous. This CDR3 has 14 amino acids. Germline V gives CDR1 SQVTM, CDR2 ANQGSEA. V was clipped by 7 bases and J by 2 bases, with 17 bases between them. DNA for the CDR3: TGCAGCGCCCATAAAGGTGGGCAAAACACTGAAGCTTTCTTT. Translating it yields CSAHKGGQNTEAFF. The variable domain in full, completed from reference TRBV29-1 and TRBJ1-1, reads SAVISQKPSRDICQRGTSLTIQCQVDSQVTMMFWYRQQPGQSLTLIATANQGSEATYESGFVIDKFPISRPNLTFSTLTVSNMSPEDSSIYLCSAHKGGQNTEAFFGQGTRLTVV.

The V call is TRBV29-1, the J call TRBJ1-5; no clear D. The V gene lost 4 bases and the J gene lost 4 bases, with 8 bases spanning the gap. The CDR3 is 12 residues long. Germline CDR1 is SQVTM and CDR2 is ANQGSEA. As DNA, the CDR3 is TGCAGCGTTGGGGGAGGAAATCAGCCCCAGCATTTT. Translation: CSVGGGNQPQHF.

CDR3 sequence: CASHRTIREQFF. Written as DNA, the CDR3 is TGTGCCAGCCACAGGACTATTCGAGAGCAGTTCTTC. The rearrangement uses TRBV5-6 and TRBJ2-1; perhaps TRBD2 as D (6 bases). Trimming shortened V by 7 bases and J by 10 bases, and 15 bases separated the two germline ends. CDR1 and CDR2 from the germline V gene are SGHDT and YYEEEE. This CDR3 has 12 residues. Filled out from reference TRBV5-6 and TRBJ2-1, the complete variable domain reads DAGVTQSPTHLIKTRGQQVTLRCSPKSGHDTVSWYQQALGQGPQFIFQYYEEEERQRGNFPDRFSGHQFPNYSSELNVNALLLGDSALYLCASHRTIREQFFGPGTRLTVL.

CDR3 protein: CASSQVGGYNYGYTF. The CDR3 nucleotides read TGTGCCAGCAGCCAAGTCGGCGGATATAACTATGGCTACACCTTC. The chain couples TRBV14 to TRBJ1-2; D remains unclear. The V and J ends lost 1 base and 1 base respectively, with 10 bases between them. Looked up from germline, CDR1 is SGHDN and CDR2 is FVKESK. The CDR3 extends over 15 amino acids. The full variable domain, completed using reference TRBV14 and TRBJ1-2, is EAGVTQFPSHSVIEKGQTVTLRCDPISGHDNLYWYRRVMGKEIKFLLHFVKESKQDESGMPNNRFLAERTGGTYSTLKVQPAELEDSGVYFCASSQVGGYNYGYTFGSGTRLTVV.

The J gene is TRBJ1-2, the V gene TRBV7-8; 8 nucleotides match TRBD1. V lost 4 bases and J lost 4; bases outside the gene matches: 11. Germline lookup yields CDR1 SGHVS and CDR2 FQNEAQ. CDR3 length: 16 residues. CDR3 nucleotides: TGTGCCAGCAGCTCCCTTGGACAGGGACGAAGCTATGGCTACACCTTC. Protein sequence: CASSSLGQGRSYGYTF.

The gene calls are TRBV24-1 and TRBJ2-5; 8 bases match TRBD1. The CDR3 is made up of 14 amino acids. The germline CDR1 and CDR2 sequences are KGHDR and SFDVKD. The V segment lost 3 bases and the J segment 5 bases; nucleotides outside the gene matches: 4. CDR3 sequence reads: CATSDQRTGETQYF. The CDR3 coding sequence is TGTGCCACCAGTGATCAGAGGACAGGGGAGACCCAGTACTTC.

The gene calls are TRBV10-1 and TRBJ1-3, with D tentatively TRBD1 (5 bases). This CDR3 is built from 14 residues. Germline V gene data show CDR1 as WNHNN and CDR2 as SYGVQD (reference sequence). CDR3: CPPAGRQRGDTIYF. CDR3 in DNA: TGCCCCCCAGCAGGGAGGCAGCGGGGGGACACCATATATTTT.

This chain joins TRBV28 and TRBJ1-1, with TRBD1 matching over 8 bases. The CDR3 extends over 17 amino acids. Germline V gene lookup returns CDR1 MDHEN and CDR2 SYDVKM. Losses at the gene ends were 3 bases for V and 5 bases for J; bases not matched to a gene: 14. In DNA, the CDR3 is TGTGCCAGCAGTTTTTCGGCTCTTTTCAGGGGGCGAACTGAAGCTTTCTTT. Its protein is CASSFSALFRGRTEAFF. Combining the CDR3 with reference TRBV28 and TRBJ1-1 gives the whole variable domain DVKVTQSSRYLVKRTGEKVFLECVQDMDHENMFWYRQDPGLGLRLIYFSYDVKMKEKGDIPEGYSVSREKKERFSLILESASTNQTSMYLCASSFSALFRGRTEAFFGQGTRLTVV.

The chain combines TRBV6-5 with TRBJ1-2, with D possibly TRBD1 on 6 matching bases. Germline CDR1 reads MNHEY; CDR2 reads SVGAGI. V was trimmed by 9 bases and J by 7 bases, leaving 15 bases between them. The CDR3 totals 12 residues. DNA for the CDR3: TGTGCCAGTAAACAGGGTTCAACTGGCTACACCTTC. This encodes CASKQGSTGYTF.

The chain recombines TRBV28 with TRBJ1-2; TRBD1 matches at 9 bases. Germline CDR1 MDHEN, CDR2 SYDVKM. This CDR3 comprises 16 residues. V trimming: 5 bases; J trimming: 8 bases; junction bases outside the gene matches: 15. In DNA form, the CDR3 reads TGTGCCAGCAGTCTTCCGCCCCCACAGGGGGCTGGAGGCTACACCTTC. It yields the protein CASSLPPPQGAGGYTF.

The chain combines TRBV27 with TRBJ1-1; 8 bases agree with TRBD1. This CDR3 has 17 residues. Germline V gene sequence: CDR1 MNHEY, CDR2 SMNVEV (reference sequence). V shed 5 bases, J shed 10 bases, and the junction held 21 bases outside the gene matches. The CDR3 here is CASSLTPTGATSWGAFF. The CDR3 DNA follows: TGTGCCAGCAGTCTTACCCCGACAGGGGCGACTTCATGGGGAGCTTTCTTT.

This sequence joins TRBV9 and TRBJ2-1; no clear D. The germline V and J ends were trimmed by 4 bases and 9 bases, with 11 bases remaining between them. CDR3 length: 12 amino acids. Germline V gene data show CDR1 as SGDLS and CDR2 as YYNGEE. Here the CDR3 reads CASSTFESEQFF. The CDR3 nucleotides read TGTGCCAGCAGCACGTTTGAGAGTGAGCAGTTCTTC.